This T cell receptor (beta chain) was captured in a study of T cells after yellow fever vaccination. Only a few counts were recorded for this clonotype. One entry per CDR3 protein, called by TCRdb with MiXCR from the 5' RACE reads. The table records around 340,000 distinct CDR3 sequences, under 15% of them present only once. CDR3 size: 14 residues. V was trimmed by 8 bases and J by 1 base, leaving 11 bases between them. The specimen was CD4+ T cells sorted from PBMCs, collected 15 days after the yellow fever booster vaccination. V is TRBV12-3 or TRBV12-4 and J is TRBJ2-2; D is possibly TRBD2 (5 bases). This sequence was found in a man in his late teens or twenties who received the YFV17D yellow fever vaccine. CDR3 protein: CASVTTQNTGELFF. DNA of the CDR3: TGTGCCAGCGTGACTACCCAGAACACCGGGGAGCTGTTTTTT.